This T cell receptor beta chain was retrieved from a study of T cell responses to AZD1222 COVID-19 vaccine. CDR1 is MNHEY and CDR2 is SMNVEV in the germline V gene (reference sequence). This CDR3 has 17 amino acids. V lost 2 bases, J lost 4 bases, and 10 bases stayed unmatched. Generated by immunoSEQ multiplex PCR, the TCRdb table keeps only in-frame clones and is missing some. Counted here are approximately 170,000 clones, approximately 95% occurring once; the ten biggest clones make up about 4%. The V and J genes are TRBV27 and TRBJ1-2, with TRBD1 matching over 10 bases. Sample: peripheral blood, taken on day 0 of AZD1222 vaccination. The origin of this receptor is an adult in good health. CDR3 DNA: TGTGCCAGCAGTTTACGCCGACAGGGGGCTGTGGGCTATGGCTACACCTTC. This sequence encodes CASSLRRQGAVGYGYTF.